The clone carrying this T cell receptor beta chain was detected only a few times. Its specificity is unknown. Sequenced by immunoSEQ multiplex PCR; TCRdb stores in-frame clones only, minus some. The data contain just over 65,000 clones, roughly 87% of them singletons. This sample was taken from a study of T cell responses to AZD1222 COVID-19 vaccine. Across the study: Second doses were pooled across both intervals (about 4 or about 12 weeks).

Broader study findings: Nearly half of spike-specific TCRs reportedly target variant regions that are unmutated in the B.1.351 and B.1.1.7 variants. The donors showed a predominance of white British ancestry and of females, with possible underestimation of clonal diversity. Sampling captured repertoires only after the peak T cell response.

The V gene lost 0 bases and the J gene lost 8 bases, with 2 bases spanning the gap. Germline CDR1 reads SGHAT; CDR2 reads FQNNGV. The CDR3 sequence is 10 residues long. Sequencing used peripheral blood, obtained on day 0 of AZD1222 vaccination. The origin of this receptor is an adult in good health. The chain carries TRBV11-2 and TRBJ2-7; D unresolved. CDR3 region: CASSLDKQYF. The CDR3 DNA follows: TGTGCCAGCAGCTTAGACAAGCAGTACTTC.